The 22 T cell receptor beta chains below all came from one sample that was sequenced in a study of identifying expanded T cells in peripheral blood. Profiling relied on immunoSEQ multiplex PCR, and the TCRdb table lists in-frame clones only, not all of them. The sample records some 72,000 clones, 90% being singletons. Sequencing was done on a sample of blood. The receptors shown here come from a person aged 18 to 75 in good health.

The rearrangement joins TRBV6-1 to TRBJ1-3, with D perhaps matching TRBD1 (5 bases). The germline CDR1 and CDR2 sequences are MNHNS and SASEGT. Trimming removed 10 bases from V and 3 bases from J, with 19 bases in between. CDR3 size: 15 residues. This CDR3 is CATEALDSYGNTIYF. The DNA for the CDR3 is TGTGCCACCGAGGCCCTAGACAGTTATGGAAACACCATATATTTT.

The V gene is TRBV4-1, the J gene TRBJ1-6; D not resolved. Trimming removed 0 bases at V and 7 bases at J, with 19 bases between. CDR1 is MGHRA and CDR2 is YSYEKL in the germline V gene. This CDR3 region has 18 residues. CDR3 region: CASSQDRSRTEKNSPLHF. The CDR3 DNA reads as TGCGCCAGCAGCCAAGATCGTTCGAGGACTGAGAAAAATTCACCCCTCCACTTT.

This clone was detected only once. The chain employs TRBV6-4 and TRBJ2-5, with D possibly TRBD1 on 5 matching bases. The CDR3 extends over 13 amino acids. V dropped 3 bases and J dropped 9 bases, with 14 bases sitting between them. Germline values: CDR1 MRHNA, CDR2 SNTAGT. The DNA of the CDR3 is TGTGCCAGCAGTGAACAGGTCGGCGGTCCCCAGTACTTC. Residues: CASSEQVGGPQYF.

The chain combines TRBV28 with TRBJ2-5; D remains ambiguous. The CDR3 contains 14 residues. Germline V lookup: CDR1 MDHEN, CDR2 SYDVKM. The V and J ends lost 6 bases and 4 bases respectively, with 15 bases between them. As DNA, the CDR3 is TGTGCCAGCAGCCCAGCCCGGGTTGGAGAGACCCAGTACTTC. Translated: CASSPARVGETQYF.

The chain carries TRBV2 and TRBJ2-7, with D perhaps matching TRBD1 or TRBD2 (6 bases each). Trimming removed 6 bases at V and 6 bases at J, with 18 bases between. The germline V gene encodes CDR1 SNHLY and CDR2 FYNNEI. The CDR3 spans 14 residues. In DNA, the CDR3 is TGTGCCAGCAGCCTGGAGGGCAGCAGGGGCGAGCAGTACTTC. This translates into CASSLEGSRGEQYF. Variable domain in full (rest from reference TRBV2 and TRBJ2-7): EPEVTQTPSHQVTQMGQEVILRCVPISNHLYFYWYRQILGQKVEFLVSFYNNEISEKSEIFDDQFSVERPDGSNFTLKIRSTKLEDSAMYFCASSLEGSRGEQYFGPGTRLTVT.

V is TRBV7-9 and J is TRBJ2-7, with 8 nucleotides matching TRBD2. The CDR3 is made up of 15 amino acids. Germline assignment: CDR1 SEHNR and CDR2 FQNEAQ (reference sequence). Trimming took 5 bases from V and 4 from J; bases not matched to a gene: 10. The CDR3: CASSQPSGSPYEQYF. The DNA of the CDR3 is TGTGCCAGCAGCCAACCAAGCGGGAGTCCGTACGAGCAGTACTTC.

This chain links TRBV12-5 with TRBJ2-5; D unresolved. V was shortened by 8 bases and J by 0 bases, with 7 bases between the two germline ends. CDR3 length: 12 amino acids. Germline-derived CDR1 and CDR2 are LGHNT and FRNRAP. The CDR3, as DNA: TGTGCTAGTTTCAAGGACCAAGAGACCCAGTACTTC. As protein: CASFKDQETQYF.

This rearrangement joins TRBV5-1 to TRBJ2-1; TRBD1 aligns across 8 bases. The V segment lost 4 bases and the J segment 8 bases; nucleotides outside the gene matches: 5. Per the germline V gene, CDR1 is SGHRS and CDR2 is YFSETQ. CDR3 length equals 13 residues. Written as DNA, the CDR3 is TGCGCCAGCAGCGTAACAGGGGGAGATGAGCAGTTCTTC. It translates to CASSVTGGDEQFF.

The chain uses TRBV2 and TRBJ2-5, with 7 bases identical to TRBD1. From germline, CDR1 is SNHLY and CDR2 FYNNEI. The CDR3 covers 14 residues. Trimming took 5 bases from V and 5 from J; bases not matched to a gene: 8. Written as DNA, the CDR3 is TGTGCCAGCAGTTTAACCGGGACAGCGGAGACCCAGTACTTC. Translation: CASSLTGTAETQYF.

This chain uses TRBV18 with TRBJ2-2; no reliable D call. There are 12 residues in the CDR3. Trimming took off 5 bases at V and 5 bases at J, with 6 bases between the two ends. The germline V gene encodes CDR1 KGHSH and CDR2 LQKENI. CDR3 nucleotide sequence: TGTGCCAGCTCATTGGATACCGGGGAGCTGTTTTTT. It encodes CASSLDTGELFF.

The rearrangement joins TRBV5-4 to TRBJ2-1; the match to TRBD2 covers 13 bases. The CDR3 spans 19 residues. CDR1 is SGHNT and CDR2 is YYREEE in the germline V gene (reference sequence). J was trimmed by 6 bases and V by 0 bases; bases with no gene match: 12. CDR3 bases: TGTGCCAGCAGCTTGGGACTCCTACGGACTAGCGGGGGTATCAATGAGCAGTTCTTC. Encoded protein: CASSLGLLRTSGGINEQFF.

The CDR3 nucleotides read TGTGCCAGTCGCCGAAGCGGGAGTGTCTATGAGCAGTTCTTC. This translates into CASRRSGSVYEQFF. The V and J genes are TRBV6-5 and TRBJ2-1; 8 bases line up with TRBD2. CDR3 length: 14 amino acids. The germline gives CDR1 MNHEY, CDR2 SVGAGI. V lost 9 bases and J lost 8; bases outside the gene matches: 12.

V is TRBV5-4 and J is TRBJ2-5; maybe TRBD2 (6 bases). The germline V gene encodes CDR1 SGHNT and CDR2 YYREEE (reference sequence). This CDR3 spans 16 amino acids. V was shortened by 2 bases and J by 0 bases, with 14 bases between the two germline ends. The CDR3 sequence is CASSFRRLENQETQYF. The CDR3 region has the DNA TGTGCCAGCAGCTTTAGAAGACTAGAAAACCAAGAGACCCAGTACTTC.

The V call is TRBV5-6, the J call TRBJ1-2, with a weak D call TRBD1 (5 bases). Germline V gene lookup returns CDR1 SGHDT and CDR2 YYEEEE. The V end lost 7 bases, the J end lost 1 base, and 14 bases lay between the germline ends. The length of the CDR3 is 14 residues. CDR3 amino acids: CASRTGTHNYGYTF. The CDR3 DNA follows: TGTGCCAGCCGCACGGGGACCCATAACTATGGCTACACCTTC.

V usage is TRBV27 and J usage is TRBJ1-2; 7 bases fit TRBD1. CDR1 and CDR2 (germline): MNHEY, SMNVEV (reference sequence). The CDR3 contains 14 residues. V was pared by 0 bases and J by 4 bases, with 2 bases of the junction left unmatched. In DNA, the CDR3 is TGTGCCAGCAGTTTATCGCGGACAGGCTATGGCTACACCTTC. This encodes CASSLSRTGYGYTF.

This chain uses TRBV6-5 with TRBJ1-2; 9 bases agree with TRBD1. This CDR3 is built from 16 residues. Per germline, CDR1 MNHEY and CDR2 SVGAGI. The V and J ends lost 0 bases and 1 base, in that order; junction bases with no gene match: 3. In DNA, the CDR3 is TGTGCCAGCAGTTACTCCGGGACAGGGTATAACTATGGCTACACCTTC. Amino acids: CASSYSGTGYNYGYTF.

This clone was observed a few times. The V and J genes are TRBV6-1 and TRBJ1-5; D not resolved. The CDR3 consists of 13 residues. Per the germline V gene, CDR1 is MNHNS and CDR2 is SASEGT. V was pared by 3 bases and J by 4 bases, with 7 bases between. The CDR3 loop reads CASSDSGNQPQHF. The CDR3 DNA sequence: TGTGCCAGCAGTGACTCCGGAAATCAGCCCCAGCATTTT.

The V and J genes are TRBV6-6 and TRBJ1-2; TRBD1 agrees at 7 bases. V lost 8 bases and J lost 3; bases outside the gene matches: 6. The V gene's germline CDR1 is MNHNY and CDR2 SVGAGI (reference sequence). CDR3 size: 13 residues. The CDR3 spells CASLQGGDYGYTF. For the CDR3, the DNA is TGTGCCAGCCTGCAGGGGGGGGACTATGGCTACACCTTC.

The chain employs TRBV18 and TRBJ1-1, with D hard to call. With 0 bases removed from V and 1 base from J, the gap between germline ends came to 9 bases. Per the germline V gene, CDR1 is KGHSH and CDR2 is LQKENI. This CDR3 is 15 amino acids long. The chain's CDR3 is CASSPPSTRNTEAFF. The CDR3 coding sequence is TGTGCCAGCTCACCACCGTCGACAAGGAACACTGAAGCTTTCTTT.

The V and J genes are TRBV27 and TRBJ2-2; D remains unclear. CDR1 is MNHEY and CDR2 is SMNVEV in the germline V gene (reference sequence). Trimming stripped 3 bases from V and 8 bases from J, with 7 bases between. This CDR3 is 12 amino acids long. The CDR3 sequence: CASSLGSGELFF. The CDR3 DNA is TGTGCCAGCAGTTTGGGTTCTGGGGAGCTGTTTTTT.

CDR3 DNA sequence: TGTGCCAGCAGCCGTCACGGCGGGACAGATAATTCACCCCTCCACTTT. It is translated as CASSRHGGTDNSPLHF. This chain uses TRBV7-2 with TRBJ1-6; TRBD1 aligns across 7 bases. CDR3 size: 16 residues. Trimming at V came to 5 bases and at J to 5 bases, leaving 9 bases not matched to a gene. The germline CDR1 and CDR2 sequences are SGHTA and FQGNSA.

Here the CDR3 DNA reads TGTGCCAGCAGCAATCCGGGACAGGGGTTCTATGGCTACACCTTC. This translates into CASSNPGQGFYGYTF. This chain uses TRBV28 with TRBJ1-2; 10 nucleotides agree with TRBD1. CDR3 size: 15 residues. Germline CDR1 MDHEN, CDR2 SYDVKM. V shed 6 bases and J 4 bases; nucleotides not matched to a gene: 8.